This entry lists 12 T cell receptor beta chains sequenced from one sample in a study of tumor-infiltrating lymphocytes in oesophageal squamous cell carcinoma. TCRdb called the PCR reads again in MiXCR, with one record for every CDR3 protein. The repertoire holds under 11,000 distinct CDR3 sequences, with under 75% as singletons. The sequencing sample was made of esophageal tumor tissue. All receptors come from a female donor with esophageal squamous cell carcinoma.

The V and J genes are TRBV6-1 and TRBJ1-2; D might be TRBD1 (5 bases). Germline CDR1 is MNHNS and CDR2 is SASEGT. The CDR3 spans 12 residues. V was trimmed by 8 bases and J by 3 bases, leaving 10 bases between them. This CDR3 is CASGGGYYGYTF. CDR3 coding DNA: TGTGCCAGCGGTGGGGGTTACTATGGCTACACCTTC.

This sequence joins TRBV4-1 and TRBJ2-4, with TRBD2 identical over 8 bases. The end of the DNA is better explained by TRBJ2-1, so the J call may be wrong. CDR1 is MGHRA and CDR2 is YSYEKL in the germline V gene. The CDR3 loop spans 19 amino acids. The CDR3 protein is CASSQPSGGGRHSYNEQFF. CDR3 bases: TGCGCCAGCAGCCAACCCTCCGGGGGCGGGAGGCACTCCTACAATGAGCAGTTCTTC.

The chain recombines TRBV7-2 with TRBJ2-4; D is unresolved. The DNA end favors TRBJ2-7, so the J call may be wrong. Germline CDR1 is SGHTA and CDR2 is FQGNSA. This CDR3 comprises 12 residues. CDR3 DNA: TGTGCCAGCAGCTTAAGGATGCACGAGCAGTACTTC. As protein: CASSLRMHEQYF.

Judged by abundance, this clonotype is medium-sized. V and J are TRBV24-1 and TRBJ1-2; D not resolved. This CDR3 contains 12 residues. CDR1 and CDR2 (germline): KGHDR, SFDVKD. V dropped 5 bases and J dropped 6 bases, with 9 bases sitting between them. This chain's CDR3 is CATSVDGHGYTF. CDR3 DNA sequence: TGTGCCACCAGTGTCGACGGCCATGGCTACACCTTC.

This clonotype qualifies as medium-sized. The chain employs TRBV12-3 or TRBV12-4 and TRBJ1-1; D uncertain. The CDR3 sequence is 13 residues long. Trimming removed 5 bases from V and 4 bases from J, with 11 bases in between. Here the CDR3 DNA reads TGTGCCAGCAGTCCGAGGTTGAGCACTGAAGCTTTCTTT. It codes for CASSPRLSTEAFF.

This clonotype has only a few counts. For the CDR3, the DNA is TGTGCCAGCAGCATAGGACACTACAATGAGCAGTTCTTC. Protein: CASSIGHYNEQFF. The V call is TRBV7-2, the J call TRBJ2-1; D may be TRBD1 (5 bases). The V gene's germline CDR1 is SGHTA and CDR2 FQGNSA. Trimming cost V 5 bases and J 3 bases, with 8 bases left between them. The CDR3 covers 13 residues.

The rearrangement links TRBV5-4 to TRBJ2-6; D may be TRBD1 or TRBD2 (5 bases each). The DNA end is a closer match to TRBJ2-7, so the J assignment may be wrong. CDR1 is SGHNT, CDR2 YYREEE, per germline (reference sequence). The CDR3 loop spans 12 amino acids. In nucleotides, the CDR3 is TGTGCCAGCAGCTTGGATGAGGGGGAGCAGTACTTC. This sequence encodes CASSLDEGEQYF.

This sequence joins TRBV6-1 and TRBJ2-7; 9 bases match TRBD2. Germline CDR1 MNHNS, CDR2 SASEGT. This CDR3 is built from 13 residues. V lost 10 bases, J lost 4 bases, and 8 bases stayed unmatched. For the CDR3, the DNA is TGTGCCACCCGACTAGCGGTCCAATACGAGCAGTACTTC. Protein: CATRLAVQYEQYF.

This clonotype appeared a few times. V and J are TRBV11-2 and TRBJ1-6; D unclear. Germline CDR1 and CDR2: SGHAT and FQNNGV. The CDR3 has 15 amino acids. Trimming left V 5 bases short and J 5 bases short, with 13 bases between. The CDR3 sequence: CASSPGGRNNSPLHF. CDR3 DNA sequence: TGTGCCAGCAGCCCCGGAGGGAGGAATAATTCACCCCTCCACTTT.

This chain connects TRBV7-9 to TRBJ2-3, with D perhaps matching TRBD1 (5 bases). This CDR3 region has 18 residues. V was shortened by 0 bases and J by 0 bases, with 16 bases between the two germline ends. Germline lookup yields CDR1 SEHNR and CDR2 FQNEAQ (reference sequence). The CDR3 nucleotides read TGTGCCAGCAGCTTAGCATTAGGACACTCTTCTAGCACAGATACGCAGTATTTT. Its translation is CASSLALGHSSSTDTQYF.

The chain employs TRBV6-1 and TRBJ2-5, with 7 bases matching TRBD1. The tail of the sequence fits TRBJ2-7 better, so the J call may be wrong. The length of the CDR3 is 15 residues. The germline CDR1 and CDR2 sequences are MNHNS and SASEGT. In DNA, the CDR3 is TGTGCCAGCAGTGAATTGGGACAGAGGATTTACGAGCAGTACTTC. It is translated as CASSELGQRIYEQYF.

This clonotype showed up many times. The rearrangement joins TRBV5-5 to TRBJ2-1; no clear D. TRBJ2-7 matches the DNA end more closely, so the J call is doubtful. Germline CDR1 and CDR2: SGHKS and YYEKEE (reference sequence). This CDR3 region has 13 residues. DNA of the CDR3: TGTGCCAGCAGCCGCGAGGATAGTTACGAGCAGTACTTC. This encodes CASSREDSYEQYF.